The rows below give T cell receptor beta chains drawn from one sample of a study of molecular identifiers for immune sequencing clone quantification. One entry per CDR3 protein, called by TCRdb with MiXCR from the PCR reads. This sample yields around 320,000 distinct CDR3 sequences, of which roughly 24% are seen a single time; around 0.74% belongs to the top ten. Material for sequencing was naive CD8+ T cells from blood, with Jurkat cell RNA spiked in. The receptor set was obtained from a human donor in good health. Some libraries in this study had Jurkat cell RNA spiked in. CDR3s include the opening cysteine and the closing phenylalanine or tryptophan. The D gene is left open where the match is weak. Expanded clones get a size class; other rows say once, few or many, or leave the size out.

v_gene: TRBV3-1; abundance: many; d_gene: TRBD2; j_gene: TRBJ2-3; CDR3aa: CASSPGLAEVTQYF; CDR3nt: TGTGCCAGCAGCCCGGGACTAGCGGAGGTTACGCAGTATTTT
v_gene: TRBV28; abundance: NA; d_gene: NA; j_gene: TRBJ1-1; CDR3aa: CASSRRQVNTEAFF; CDR3nt: TGTGCCAGCAGTCGCCGACAGGTGAACACTGAAGCTTTCTTT
v_gene: TRBV27; abundance: NA; d_gene: TRBD2; j_gene: TRBJ2-5; CDR3aa: CASRHRRGQETQYF; CDR3nt: TGTGCCAGCAGACACCGGCGGGGGCAAGAGACCCAGTACTTC
v_gene: TRBV12-3/TRBV12-4; abundance: NA; d_gene: NA; j_gene: TRBJ1-2; CDR3aa: CASTPGTYTF; CDR3nt: TGTGCCAGCACTCCCGGGACCTACACCTTC
v_gene: TRBV13; abundance: many; d_gene: NA; j_gene: TRBJ1-1; CDR3aa: CASSLGRGDRVFF; CDR3nt: TGTGCCAGCAGCTTAGGTAGGGGGGATCGGGTTTTCTTT
v_gene: TRBV4-2; abundance: few; d_gene: TRBD2; j_gene: TRBJ2-7; CDR3aa: CASSQKTSGTYEQYF; CDR3nt: TGTGCCAGCAGCCAAAAGACTAGCGGAACCTACGAGCAGTACTTC
v_gene: TRBV19; abundance: few; d_gene: NA; j_gene: TRBJ1-4; CDR3aa: CASSMGAQGLFF; CDR3nt: TGTGCCAGTAGTATGGGGGCCCAGGGACTGTTTTTT
v_gene: TRBV11-2; abundance: NA; d_gene: NA; j_gene: TRBJ2-3; CDR3aa: CASSLDPDPTDTQYF; CDR3nt: TGTGCCAGCAGCTTAGACCCAGACCCCACAGATACGCAGTATTTT
v_gene: TRBV18; abundance: many; d_gene: NA; j_gene: TRBJ2-3; CDR3aa: CASSALPGQASTDTQYF; CDR3nt: TGTGCCAGCTCAGCGCTACCGGGACAAGCCAGCACAGATACGCAGTATTTT
v_gene: TRBV27; abundance: NA; d_gene: NA; j_gene: TRBJ2-3; CDR3aa: CASTGDSGTDTQYF; CDR3nt: TGTGCCAGCACTGGGGACTCAGGGACAGATACGCAGTATTTT
v_gene: TRBV6-5; abundance: NA; d_gene: NA; j_gene: TRBJ1-1; CDR3aa: CASSYLTKTEAFF; CDR3nt: TGTGCCAGCAGTTACTTAACGAAGACTGAAGCTTTCTTT
v_gene: TRBV11-2; abundance: few; d_gene: NA; j_gene: TRBJ1-1; CDR3aa: CASSLGVRRRTNTEAFF; CDR3nt: TGTGCCAGCAGCTTAGGGGTAAGGCGTCGAACGAACACTGAAGCTTTCTTT
v_gene: TRBV13; abundance: NA; d_gene: NA; j_gene: TRBJ2-7; CDR3aa: CASSLGPDEQHF; CDR3nt: TGTGCCAGCAGCTTAGGACCGGACGAGCAGCACTTC
v_gene: TRBV29-1; abundance: NA; d_gene: NA; j_gene: TRBJ1-1; CDR3aa: CSGAFRGGNTEAFF; CDR3nt: TGCAGCGGGGCCTTCCGGGGGGGAAACACTGAAGCTTTCTTT
v_gene: TRBV20-1; abundance: NA; d_gene: NA; j_gene: TRBJ1-6; CDR3aa: CSAGGSYNSPLHF; CDR3nt: TGCAGTGCTGGGGGCTCCTATAATTCACCCCTCCACTTT
v_gene: TRBV28; abundance: few; d_gene: TRBD1; j_gene: TRBJ2-2; CDR3aa: CASSSRGRRDGELFF; CDR3nt: TGTGCCAGCAGTTCCAGGGGGCGCCGGGACGGGGAGCTGTTTTTT
v_gene: TRBV5-1; abundance: NA; d_gene: TRBD2; j_gene: TRBJ2-1; CDR3aa: CASSLGLAGGPSNEQFF; CDR3nt: TGCGCCAGCAGCCTGGGACTAGCGGGAGGGCCGAGCAATGAGCAGTTCTTC
v_gene: TRBV6-5; abundance: many; d_gene: NA; j_gene: TRBJ2-7; CDR3aa: CASSPLRATVPYEQYF; CDR3nt: TGTGCCAGCAGTCCCCTGAGGGCGACAGTCCCATACGAGCAGTACTTC
v_gene: TRBV12-3/TRBV12-4; abundance: NA; d_gene: NA; j_gene: TRBJ1-5; CDR3aa: CASSIGWTTGQPQHF; CDR3nt: TGTGCCAGCAGTATAGGTTGGACCACAGGTCAGCCCCAGCATTTT
v_gene: TRBV27; abundance: NA; d_gene: NA; j_gene: TRBJ2-7; CDR3aa: CASAPGYSYEQYF; CDR3nt: TGTGCCAGCGCTCCGGGATACTCCTACGAGCAGTACTTC
v_gene: TRBV7-9; abundance: many; d_gene: TRBD1; j_gene: TRBJ2-5; CDR3aa: CASNSQGQGEETQYF; CDR3nt: TGTGCCAGCAACTCCCAAGGGCAGGGGGAAGAGACCCAGTACTTC
v_gene: TRBV6-5; abundance: NA; d_gene: TRBD1; j_gene: TRBJ1-4; CDR3aa: CAGSPDRVNEKLFF; CDR3nt: TGTGCCGGCAGTCCGGACAGGGTTAATGAAAAACTGTTTTTT
v_gene: TRBV12-3/TRBV12-4; abundance: many; d_gene: NA; j_gene: TRBJ1-2; CDR3aa: CASSLPAGYGYTF; CDR3nt: TGTGCCAGCAGTTTACCTGCGGGCTATGGCTACACCTTC
v_gene: TRBV12-3/TRBV12-4; abundance: NA; d_gene: NA; j_gene: TRBJ2-3; CDR3aa: CASIGNDKFGNTDTQYF; CDR3nt: TGTGCCAGCATTGGTAACGACAAGTTCGGAAACACAGATACGCAGTATTTT
v_gene: TRBV29-1; abundance: NA; d_gene: NA; j_gene: TRBJ1-1; CDR3aa: CSTDKDEAFF; CDR3nt: TGCAGCACTGACAAAGATGAAGCTTTCTTT
v_gene: TRBV14; abundance: NA; d_gene: TRBD2; j_gene: TRBJ2-5; CDR3aa: CASSQDHTGGPLETQYF; CDR3nt: TGTGCCAGCAGCCAAGATCATACGGGGGGGCCTCTGGAGACCCAGTACTTC
v_gene: TRBV20-1; abundance: few; d_gene: NA; j_gene: TRBJ2-5; CDR3aa: CSARSGAQETQYF; CDR3nt: TGCAGTGCTAGATCCGGGGCCCAAGAGACCCAGTACTTC
v_gene: TRBV20-1; abundance: few; d_gene: NA; j_gene: TRBJ1-6; CDR3aa: CSARPRGGGNSPLHF; CDR3nt: TGCAGTGCTAGACCGCGTGGAGGGGGGAATTCACCCCTCCACTTT
v_gene: TRBV7-9; abundance: many; d_gene: NA; j_gene: TRBJ2-3; CDR3aa: CASSPPAGAVTDTQYF; CDR3nt: TGTGCCAGCAGCCCCCCTGCGGGGGCGGTCACAGATACGCAGTATTTT
v_gene: TRBV29-1; abundance: many; d_gene: NA; j_gene: TRBJ2-7; CDR3aa: CSVETGGSYEQYF; CDR3nt: TGCAGCGTTGAGACTGGGGGGAGCTACGAGCAGTACTTC
v_gene: TRBV12-3/TRBV12-4; abundance: few; d_gene: NA; j_gene: TRBJ1-1; CDR3aa: CASSLDLAEAFF; CDR3nt: TGTGCCAGCAGTTTGGACCTAGCGGAAGCTTTCTTT
v_gene: TRBV6-5; abundance: NA; d_gene: TRBD1; j_gene: TRBJ2-7; CDR3aa: CASSPRDRFYEQYF; CDR3nt: TGTGCCAGCAGTCCCCGGGACAGGTTCTACGAGCAGTACTTC
v_gene: TRBV20-1; abundance: NA; d_gene: TRBD2; j_gene: TRBJ2-7; CDR3aa: CSVPGLAGIYEQYF; CDR3nt: TGCAGTGTCCCCGGACTAGCGGGGATCTACGAGCAGTACTTC
v_gene: TRBV7-8; abundance: NA; d_gene: TRBD2; j_gene: TRBJ2-2; CDR3aa: CASCGGATGELFF; CDR3nt: TGTGCCAGCTGCGGGGGGGCCACCGGGGAGCTGTTTTTT
v_gene: TRBV3-2; abundance: few; d_gene: NA; j_gene: TRBJ2-3; CDR3aa: CASSQVPWGGSTDTQYF; CDR3nt: TGTGCCAGCAGCCAAGTCCCCTGGGGGGGGAGCACAGATACGCAGTATTTT
v_gene: TRBV4-1; abundance: few; d_gene: TRBD1; j_gene: TRBJ2-5; CDR3aa: CASSPYRDSNRPETQYF; CDR3nt: TGCGCCAGCAGCCCCTACCGGGACAGCAATCGACCGGAGACCCAGTACTTC
v_gene: TRBV12-3/TRBV12-4; abundance: few; d_gene: TRBD1; j_gene: TRBJ1-4; CDR3aa: CASSLDRVEKLFF; CDR3nt: TGTGCCAGCAGTTTGGACAGGGTTGAAAAACTGTTTTTT
v_gene: TRBV6-1; abundance: NA; d_gene: NA; j_gene: TRBJ2-5; CDR3aa: CASSEAPSGSLQETQYF; CDR3nt: TGTGCCAGCAGTGAAGCTCCTTCGGGCAGCTTACAAGAGACCCAGTACTTC
v_gene: TRBV12-3/TRBV12-4; abundance: NA; d_gene: NA; j_gene: TRBJ2-2; CDR3aa: CASSLVVLATGELLF; CDR3nt: TGTGCCAGCAGTTTAGTAGTTCTCGCCACCGGGGAGCTGCTTTTT
v_gene: TRBV27; abundance: few; d_gene: TRBD1; j_gene: TRBJ2-6; CDR3aa: CASSLSWDRAISGANVLTF; CDR3nt: TGTGCCAGCAGTTTATCGTGGGACAGGGCTATCTCTGGGGCCAACGTCCTGACTTTC
v_gene: TRBV12-3/TRBV12-4; abundance: NA; d_gene: TRBD2; j_gene: TRBJ2-5; CDR3aa: CASSLLLAADSTTGTQYF; CDR3nt: TGTGCCAGCAGTTTACTTCTAGCGGCGGATTCCACCACGGGGACCCAGTACTTC
v_gene: TRBV7-9; abundance: many; d_gene: TRBD1; j_gene: TRBJ2-1; CDR3aa: CASSNKGAGGDEQFF; CDR3nt: TGTGCCAGCAGCAATAAGGGGGCAGGGGGCGATGAGCAGTTCTTC
v_gene: TRBV7-2; abundance: NA; d_gene: TRBD2; j_gene: TRBJ2-6; CDR3aa: CARSLANGGASGAPVLTF; CDR3nt: TGTGCCCGCAGCTTAGCTAACGGGGGGGCCTCTGGGGCCCCCGTCCTGACTTTC
v_gene: TRBV28; abundance: NA; d_gene: NA; j_gene: TRBJ1-5; CDR3aa: CASSSRYVPSNQPQHF; CDR3nt: TGTGCCAGCAGTTCCCGTTATGTCCCTAGCAATCAGCCCCAGCATTTT
v_gene: TRBV6-5; abundance: many; d_gene: TRBD1; j_gene: TRBJ1-2; CDR3aa: CASSPVLGTAHYGYTF; CDR3nt: TGTGCCAGCAGCCCCGTCCTGGGGACAGCTCACTATGGCTACACCTTC
v_gene: TRBV7-8; abundance: few; d_gene: NA; j_gene: TRBJ2-1; CDR3aa: CASSPSYTGFYNEQFF; CDR3nt: TGTGCCAGCAGCCCGTCTTATACAGGATTTTACAATGAGCAGTTCTTC
v_gene: TRBV7-6; abundance: NA; d_gene: NA; j_gene: TRBJ2-7; CDR3aa: CASSLAGTKKKYEQYF; CDR3nt: TGTGCCAGCAGCTTAGCAGGGACAAAGAAAAAGTACGAGCAGTACTTC
v_gene: TRBV19; abundance: few; d_gene: NA; j_gene: TRBJ2-1; CDR3aa: CASSIDLGQDNEQFF; CDR3nt: TGTGCCAGTAGTATAGATCTAGGGCAGGACAATGAGCAGTTCTTC
v_gene: TRBV13; abundance: NA; d_gene: NA; j_gene: TRBJ1-1; CDR3aa: CASSPGWGFEAFF; CDR3nt: TGTGCCAGCAGCCCCGGCTGGGGTTTTGAAGCTTTCTTT
v_gene: TRBV7-2; abundance: many; d_gene: NA; j_gene: TRBJ2-3; CDR3aa: CASSRFVSGADTQYF; CDR3nt: TGTGCCAGCAGCCGGTTTGTGTCGGGAGCAGATACGCAGTATTTT
v_gene: TRBV18; abundance: few; d_gene: TRBD1; j_gene: TRBJ2-1; CDR3aa: CASSPPTGVGYNEQFF; CDR3nt: TGTGCCAGCTCACCACCTACAGGGGTTGGATACAATGAGCAGTTCTTC
v_gene: TRBV7-9; abundance: many; d_gene: NA; j_gene: TRBJ2-7; CDR3aa: CASSLDRRPYEQYF; CDR3nt: TGTGCCAGCAGCTTAGACCGGCGGCCCTACGAGCAGTACTTC
v_gene: TRBV20-1; abundance: many; d_gene: NA; j_gene: TRBJ2-2; CDR3aa: CSARDFENTGELFF; CDR3nt: TGCAGTGCTAGAGATTTTGAGAACACCGGGGAGCTGTTTTTT
v_gene: TRBV11-2; abundance: NA; d_gene: NA; j_gene: TRBJ2-2; CDR3aa: CASGLLLGTGELFF; CDR3nt: TGTGCCAGCGGCTTATTGTTGGGGACCGGGGAGCTGTTTTTT